This entry is about one TCR beta chain. The data were produced by immunoSEQ multiplex PCR, yet TCRdb's version contains in-frame clones alone and is incomplete. The sample shows 30,000 or so clones, approximately 91% of them seen only once. This entry comes from a study of blood T cell repertoires in COVID-19. In the study overall: COVID-19 samples collected from the United States, Italy and Spain covered acute and convalescent phases. PBMCs, B-cell-depleted T cells, or T cells were the source of the cDNA or gDNA that made up the material.

The CDR3 contains 18 residues. Trimming removed 1 base from V and 0 bases from J; junction bases left unmatched: 9. The germline V gene has CDR1 SGHNT and CDR2 YENEEA. Seattle-derived patients entered the study during active infection and were followed longitudinally. Sequencing used peripheral blood. This clonotype was sampled from a man between 60 and 70 years old with COVID-19, enrolled during active disease. The V and J genes are TRBV11-3 and TRBJ2-1; 7 nucleotides line up with TRBD2. The CDR3 bases are TGTGCCAGCAGCTTAGGAGATCTGGCGGGAGACTCCTACAATGAGCAGTTCTTC. The encoded protein is CASSLGDLAGDSYNEQFF.